The 17 T cell receptor beta chains in this list originate from one sample, sequenced in a study of CXCR3-negative and CXCR3-positive naive CD8 T cells. UMI-labeled TRB cDNA libraries were prepared by 5' RACE. TCRdb reanalyzed the 5' RACE reads, giving one entry per CDR3 protein sequence and no DNA. The sample yields fewer than 95,000 distinct CDR3 sequences, of which the top ten take up approximately 1.7%. Source material: naive CXCR3- CD8+ T cells from blood. Subset specified: CD45RO-CCR7+CD27+CD95- naive CD8+ T cells lacking CXCR3 (TNR3-). Receptor source: a human donor in good health. Some clones in this sample may be carry-over from other donors' samples.

This chain uses TRBV27 with TRBJ2-1. This CDR3 comprises 13 residues. Germline lookup yields CDR1 MNHEY and CDR2 SMNVEV (reference sequence). The CDR3 sequence is CASSLSLYNEQFF.

The chain joins TRBV20-1 to TRBJ2-7. The CDR3 is made up of 13 amino acids. From germline, CDR1 is DFQATT and CDR2 SNEGSKA (reference sequence). The CDR3 spells CSARDFVGYEQYF.

The chain employs TRBV4-3 and TRBJ1-4. The CDR3 has 15 residues. The V gene's germline CDR1 is LGHNA and CDR2 YSLEER. The CDR3 spells CASSPLGTTNEKLFF.

The chain uses TRBV7-3 and TRBJ1-1; TCRdb lists TRBD1, though no DNA is available to test this call. The CDR3 totals 13 residues. Germline V CDR1 and CDR2: SGHTA, FQGTGA. CDR3 in amino acids: CASSLSTGVEAFF.

V and J are TRBV11-2 and TRBJ2-1; the D call from TCRdb, TRBD1, cannot be confirmed without DNA. The CDR3 runs 17 residues. The germline V gene encodes CDR1 SGHAT and CDR2 FQNNGV. The CDR3 sequence: CASSSNPLGGGFNEQFF.

The genes are TRBV4-3 and TRBJ2-7; TCRdb's D call, TRBD1, is unchecked because there is no DNA. The CDR3 has 15 residues. Germline V lookup: CDR1 LGHNA, CDR2 YSLEER. The CDR3 protein is CASSQWTGNLYEQYF.

The rearrangement uses TRBV12-3 or TRBV12-4 and TRBJ2-2; the TCRdb call, TRBD1, lacks DNA for checking. There are 13 residues in the CDR3. The CDR3 loop is CASSPGGFGELFF.

V and J are TRBV6-1 and TRBJ2-6; no DNA is available, so the TRBD1 call from TCRdb remains unchecked. The CDR3 contains 18 residues. The germline CDR1 and CDR2 sequences are MNHNS and SASEGT. The CDR3 loop is CASSDRTGLDSGANVLTF.

V usage is TRBV5-1 and J usage is TRBJ2-1; TCRdb's assignment of TRBD2 cannot be checked, as there is no DNA. The CDR3 length is 15 residues. Germline loops: CDR1 SGHRS, CDR2 YFSETQ. The CDR3 protein is CASSLGLAGPNEQFF.

The chain recombines TRBV20-1 with TRBJ1-3. The CDR3 covers 13 residues. Germline V lookup: CDR1 DFQATT, CDR2 SNEGSKA (reference sequence). Here the CDR3 reads CSARAPAGNTIYF.

This rearrangement joins TRBV7-9 to TRBJ2-1; TCRdb lists TRBD2, though no DNA is available to test this call. The CDR3 contains 15 residues. Per the germline V gene, CDR1 is SEHNR and CDR2 is FQNEAQ (reference sequence). The CDR3 reads CASSYIAGLNNEQFF.

J is TRBJ2-7 and V is TRBV7-9; TCRdb's D call, TRBD1, is unchecked because there is no DNA. The CDR3 is made up of 14 amino acids. Per germline, CDR1 SEHNR and CDR2 FQNEAQ (reference sequence). CDR3 residues: CASSRTGLGYEQYF.

The chain is built from TRBV2 and TRBJ2-5; lacking DNA, the TRBD2 call made by TCRdb goes unchecked. The CDR3 consists of 18 residues. Germline V gives CDR1 SNHLY, CDR2 FYNNEI. CDR3 sequence reads: CASSAVTSAYLIQETQYF.

The V call is TRBV3-1, the J call TRBJ1-4. This CDR3 contains 18 residues. Germline CDR1 reads LGHDT; CDR2 reads YNNKEL (reference sequence). CDR3 in amino acids: CASSQDYKVGSPNEKLFF.

J is TRBJ2-2 and V is TRBV28; the D call of TRBD1 rests on TCRdb alone, since no DNA is present to check it. The CDR3 is made up of 15 amino acids. Germline lookup yields CDR1 MDHEN and CDR2 SYDVKM. CDR3 sequence: CASSLRGLRAGELFF.

This rearrangement joins TRBV5-1 to TRBJ2-1; as DNA is missing, the TRBD2 call by TCRdb cannot be tested. Germline-derived CDR1 and CDR2 are SGHRS and YFSETQ. CDR3 length: 16 residues. The chain's CDR3 is CASTLKPGLVANEQFF.

This sequence joins TRBV9 and TRBJ2-7; TCRdb's D call of TRBD1 is untestable without DNA. Germline CDR1 SGDLS, CDR2 YYNGEE. CDR3 size: 14 residues. CDR3 residues: CASSPRQGLDEQYF. The whole variable domain, remainder taken from reference TRBV9 and TRBJ2-7, is DSGVTQTPKHLITATGQRVTLRCSPRSGDLSVYWYQQSLDQGLQFLIQYYNGEERAKGNILERFSAQQFPDLHSELNLSSLELGDSALYFCASSPRQGLDEQYFGPGTRLTVT.